This section outlines one T cell receptor beta chain sequence together with its context. This CDR3 is built from 14 residues. CDR1 and CDR2 (germline): SGHTS, YDEGEE. Trimming removed 4 bases from V and 4 bases from J; junction bases left unmatched: 4. Amplification used 60 Vbeta primers and 13 Jbeta primers. Profiling relied on immunoSEQ multiplex PCR, and the TCRdb table lists in-frame clones only, not all of them. The profile shows 110,000 or so clones, under 90% of them singletons. This entry is derived from a study of cytomegalovirus exposure and HLA in healthy donors. This chain links TRBV5-8 with TRBJ2-7, with 11 bases aligning to TRBD1. Sequenced input: PBMCs. The sequence came from a woman aged 35 to 49 in good health and CMV-seronegative. This chain's CDR3 is CASSQGQGVYEQYF. For the CDR3, the DNA is TGTGCCAGCAGCCAGGGACAGGGGGTTTACGAGCAGTACTTC.